This TCR beta chain was sequenced in a study of human T cells and chemical hapten exposure. General study points: DPC sensitization left the count of TCRs above 1 in 1000 unchanged. In the PT1 data, expanded TCR counts showed a positive correlation with patch test score.

The CDR3 is made up of 15 amino acids. Germline CDR1 and CDR2: MNHNY and SVGAGI (reference sequence). Trimming cost V 5 bases and J 9 bases, with 17 bases left between them. Time point described: pre-sensitization, week 0. Treatment: therapeutic diphenylcyclopropenone sensitization with weekly scalp DPC. This clonotype was counted ten times or more. Its antigen is unknown. Individual cDNA molecules received unique molecular identifiers in the library. A single record per CDR3 protein comes from TCRdb applying MiXCR to the RACE reads. The profile covers 35,000 to 50,000 distinct CDR3 sequences, with roughly 12% appearing a single time and 5.5% to 6.5% taken by the ten largest.

This TCR was sampled from a woman aged 30 to 39 with alopecia areata. Some clones in this sample may be carry-over from other donors' samples. This chain joins TRBV6-6 and TRBJ1-6; tentatively, D is TRBD1 (5 bases). The input for sequencing was whole blood, taken in connection with sensitization to the hapten diphenylcyclopropenone (DPC). The CDR3 coding sequence is TGTGCCAGCAGTAAGGGAGGGGTGGGCGGTTCACCCCTCCACTTT. Its protein is CASSKGGVGGSPLHF.